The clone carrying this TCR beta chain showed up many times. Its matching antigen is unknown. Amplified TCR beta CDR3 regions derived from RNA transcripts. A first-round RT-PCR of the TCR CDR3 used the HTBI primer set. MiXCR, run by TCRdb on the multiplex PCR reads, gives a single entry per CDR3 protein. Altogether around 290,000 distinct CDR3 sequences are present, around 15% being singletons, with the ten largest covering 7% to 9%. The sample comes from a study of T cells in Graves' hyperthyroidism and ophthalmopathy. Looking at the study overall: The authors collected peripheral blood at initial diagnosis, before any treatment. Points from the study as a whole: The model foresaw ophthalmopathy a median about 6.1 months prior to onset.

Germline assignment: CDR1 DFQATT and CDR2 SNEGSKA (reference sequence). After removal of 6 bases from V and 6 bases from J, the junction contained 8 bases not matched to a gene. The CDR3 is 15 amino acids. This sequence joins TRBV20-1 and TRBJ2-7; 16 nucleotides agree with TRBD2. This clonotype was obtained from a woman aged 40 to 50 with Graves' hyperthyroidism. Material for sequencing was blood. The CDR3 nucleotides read TGCAGTGCGTCCGGGACTAGCGGGAGGGGCTCCGAGCAGTACTTC. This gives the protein CSASGTSGRGSEQYF.